This TCR beta chain stems from a study of shared clonotypes between healthy human individuals. About the study: Used for every donor were three CD4 naive, three CD4 memory, two CD8 naive and one CD8 memory plate. Regarding the study as a whole: Unshared clonotypes carried lower generation probabilities than those common to all four donors. Researchers found naive subsets generally carried larger estimated richness than memory subsets.

V was cut by 5 bases and J by 1 base, with 14 bases left in between. This CDR3 has 14 amino acids. The germline CDR1 and CDR2 sequences are SQVTM and ANQGSEA. In the case of this clone: Its antigen is as yet unknown.

Deep was the level at which the assay was run. TCRdb's copy holds only in-frame clones and misses some; the assay was immunoSEQ multiplex PCR. The table has over 1.5 million clones, approximately 98% seen once. What was sequenced was naive CD4+ T cells sorted from blood. Subset here: CD45RA+ positively selected. The TCR originated in a man aged 30 to 39 in good health. The chain employs TRBV29-1 and TRBJ1-1; D not certain. In nucleotides, the CDR3 is TGCAGCGTTCGGGCGGGGTCTGGGAACACTGAAGCTTTCTTT. This codes for CSVRAGSGNTEAFF.